Sequencing of this TCR beta chain was carried out in a study of early T cells in non-severe SARS-CoV-2 infection. As for the study in general: Sequencing targeted bulk RNA from unsorted whole blood, leaving chains unpaired.

CDR1 and CDR2 from the germline V gene are SGHTA and FQGNSA. The ends lost 5 bases at V and 5 bases at J; junction bases unmatched: 11. CDR3 length: 15 amino acids. Each single cDNA molecule received a unique molecular identifier. In TCRdb, the 5' RACE reads were re-called with MiXCR into one record per CDR3 protein. The sample records approximately 81,000 distinct CDR3 sequences, 5% to 7% being singletons. General observations from the study: Anti-spike CD8 specificities were favored by VDJdb matching, whose results missed private and CD4 specificities.

This clonotype appeared many times. Its antigen is as yet unknown. The TCR comes from an adult who was a healthcare worker with PCR-confirmed SARS-CoV-2 infection or an uninfected control (not recorded which). V usage is TRBV7-2 and J usage is TRBJ2-5; TRBD1 matches at 7 bases. Sequenced material: whole blood. The CDR3 region is CASSTVIQGPETQYF. The CDR3, as DNA: TGTGCCAGCAGCACAGTTATACAGGGGCCTGAGACCCAGTACTTC.